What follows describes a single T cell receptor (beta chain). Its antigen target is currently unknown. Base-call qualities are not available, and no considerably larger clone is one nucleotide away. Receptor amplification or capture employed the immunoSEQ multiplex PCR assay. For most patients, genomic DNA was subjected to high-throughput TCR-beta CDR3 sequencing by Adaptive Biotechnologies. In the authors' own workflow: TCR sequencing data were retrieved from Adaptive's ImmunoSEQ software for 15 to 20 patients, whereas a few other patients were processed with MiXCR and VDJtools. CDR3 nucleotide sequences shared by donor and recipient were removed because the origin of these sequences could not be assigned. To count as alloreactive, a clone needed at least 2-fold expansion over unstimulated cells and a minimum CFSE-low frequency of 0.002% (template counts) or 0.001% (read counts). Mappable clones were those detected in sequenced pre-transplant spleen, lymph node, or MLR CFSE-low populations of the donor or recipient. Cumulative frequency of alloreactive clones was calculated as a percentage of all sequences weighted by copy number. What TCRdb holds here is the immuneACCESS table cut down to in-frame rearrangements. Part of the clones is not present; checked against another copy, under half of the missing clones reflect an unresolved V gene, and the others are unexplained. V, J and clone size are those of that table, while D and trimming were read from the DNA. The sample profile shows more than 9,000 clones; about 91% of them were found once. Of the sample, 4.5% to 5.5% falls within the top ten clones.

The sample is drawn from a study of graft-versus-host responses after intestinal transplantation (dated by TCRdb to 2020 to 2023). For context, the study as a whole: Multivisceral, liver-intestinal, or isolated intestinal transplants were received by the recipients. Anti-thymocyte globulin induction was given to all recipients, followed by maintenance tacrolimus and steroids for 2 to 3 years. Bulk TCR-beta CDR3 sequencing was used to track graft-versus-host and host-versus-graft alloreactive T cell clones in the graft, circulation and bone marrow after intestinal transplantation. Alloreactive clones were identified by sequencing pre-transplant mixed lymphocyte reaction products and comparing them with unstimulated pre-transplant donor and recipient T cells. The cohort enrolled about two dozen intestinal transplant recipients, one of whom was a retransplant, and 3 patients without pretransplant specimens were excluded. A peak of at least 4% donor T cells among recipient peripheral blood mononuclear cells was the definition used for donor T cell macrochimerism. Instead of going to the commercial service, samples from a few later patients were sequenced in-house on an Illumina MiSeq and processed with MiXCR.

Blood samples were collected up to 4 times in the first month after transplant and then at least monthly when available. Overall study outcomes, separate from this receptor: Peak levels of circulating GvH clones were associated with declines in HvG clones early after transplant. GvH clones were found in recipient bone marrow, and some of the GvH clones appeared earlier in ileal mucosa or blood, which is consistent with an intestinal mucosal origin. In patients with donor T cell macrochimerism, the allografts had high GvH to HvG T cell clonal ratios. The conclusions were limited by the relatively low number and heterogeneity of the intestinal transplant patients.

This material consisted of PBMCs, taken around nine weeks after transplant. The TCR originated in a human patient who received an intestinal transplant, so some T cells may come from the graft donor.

The CDR3 amino acid sequence is: CASSYGGVEGYTF. In nucleotides, the sequence is TGTGCCAGCAGTTATGGCGGCGTCGAAGGCTACACCTTC. Here the chain combines TRBV6-6 and TRBJ1-2, with no reliable assignment of the D segment. The CDR3 contains 13 residues, cysteine and phenylalanine counted. The read is trimmed to its CDR3 DNA, 39 bases read in frame from base 1. The germline ends are 13 bases apart after V is trimmed by 3 bases and J by 8 bases. CDR1 and CDR2, looked up from the germline V gene (reference sequence), are MNHNY and SVGAGI.